Listed below are T cell receptor beta chains from one sample, sequenced in a study of T cell responses to AZD1222 COVID-19 vaccine. The repertoire was sequenced with immunoSEQ multiplex PCR; TCRdb's copy has only in-frame clones and lacks some. Seen here are over 15,000 clones, roughly 89% observed once, and the top ten hold roughly 8.7%. This material consisted of peripheral blood, taken 28 days after the second AZD1222 dose. The receptors shown here come from an adult who received the AZD1222 COVID-19 vaccine. Each CDR3 is given with its conserved first and last residue. D genes are given only for firm matches. Size is omitted from some rows. Given values are once, few, many or a class for expanded clones.

clone_size: -
j_call: TRBJ2-3
d_call: -
v_call: TRBV7-9
cdr3_length: 12
cdr3_nt: TGTGCCAGCAGCGCCCCCGGCGATACGCAGTATTTT
cdr3_aa: CASSAPGDTQYF

clone_size: once
j_call: TRBJ1-4
d_call: -
v_call: TRBV3-1/TRBV3-2
cdr3_length: 16
cdr3_nt: TGTGCCAGCAGCCCCCCGGTGGCAGCAACTAATGAAAAACTGTTTTTT
cdr3_aa: CASSPPVAATNEKLFF

clone_size: -
j_call: TRBJ2-3
d_call: TRBD1
v_call: TRBV24-1
cdr3_length: 15
cdr3_nt: TGTGCCACCCCATGCCGGGACAGGGGCACAGATACGCAGTATTTT
cdr3_aa: CATPCRDRGTDTQYF

clone_size: once
j_call: TRBJ1-1
d_call: -
v_call: TRBV7-2
cdr3_length: 15
cdr3_nt: TGTGCCAGCAGCTTTTCGATGGTGGCGAACACTGAAGCTTTCTTT
cdr3_aa: CASSFSMVANTEAFF

clone_size: few
j_call: TRBJ2-1
d_call: TRBD2
v_call: TRBV30
cdr3_length: 17
cdr3_nt: TGTGCCTGGAGTGTACGGCTTGGACTAGCGGCGTCCAATGAGCAGTTCTTC
cdr3_aa: CAWSVRLGLAASNEQFF

clone_size: -
j_call: TRBJ1-2
d_call: -
v_call: TRBV5-1
cdr3_length: 14
cdr3_nt: TGCGCCAGCAGCTTGAGTGGGGGGCCGGGAGGCTACACCTTC
cdr3_aa: CASSLSGGPGGYTF

clone_size: -
j_call: TRBJ1-2
d_call: -
v_call: TRBV25-1
cdr3_length: 14
cdr3_nt: TGTGCCAGCAGTGAAGGGCTAGGGGATTATGGCTACACCTTC
cdr3_aa: CASSEGLGDYGYTF

clone_size: once
j_call: TRBJ2-1
d_call: TRBD2
v_call: TRBV5-6
cdr3_length: 16
cdr3_nt: TGTGCCAGCAGCGCTCGAGGACTAGGTTCCTACAATGAGCAGTTCTTC
cdr3_aa: CASSARGLGSYNEQFF

clone_size: -
j_call: TRBJ2-7
d_call: TRBD1
v_call: TRBV23-1
cdr3_length: 15
cdr3_nt: TGCGCCAGCAGTCAATCGACAGGGGACTTGGACGAGCAGTACTTC
cdr3_aa: CASSQSTGDLDEQYF

clone_size: -
j_call: TRBJ1-4
d_call: -
v_call: TRBV5-4
cdr3_length: 18
cdr3_nt: TGTGCCAGCAGCTTCAACATGGGCCGACTCGCAACTAATGAAAAACTGTTTTTT
cdr3_aa: CASSFNMGRLATNEKLFF

clone_size: -
j_call: TRBJ1-4
d_call: TRBD1
v_call: TRBV6-6
cdr3_length: 16
cdr3_nt: TGTGCCAGCAGCCTGGGGCAGGGGGTCCGTAATGAAAAACTGTTTTTT
cdr3_aa: CASSLGQGVRNEKLFF

clone_size: -
j_call: TRBJ1-2
d_call: -
v_call: TRBV28
cdr3_length: 12
cdr3_nt: TGTGCCAGCAGTTTGATGTCCTATGGCTACACCTTC
cdr3_aa: CASSLMSYGYTF

clone_size: -
j_call: TRBJ2-7
d_call: TRBD1
v_call: TRBV7-9
cdr3_length: 14
cdr3_nt: TGTGCCAGCAGCAGACGGGACAGAGCCTACGAGCAGTACTTC
cdr3_aa: CASSRRDRAYEQYF

clone_size: -
j_call: TRBJ2-7
d_call: -
v_call: TRBV14
cdr3_length: 11
cdr3_nt: TGTGCCAGCAGCCAAGGCTACGAGCAGTACTTC
cdr3_aa: CASSQGYEQYF

clone_size: -
j_call: TRBJ1-6
d_call: -
v_call: TRBV18
cdr3_length: 16
cdr3_nt: TGTGCCAGCTCACCACCATCAGGTTCGTCTAATTCACCCCTCCACTTT
cdr3_aa: CASSPPSGSSNSPLHF